These 3 T cell receptor beta chains came from one sample sequenced in a study of cytomegalovirus exposure and HLA in healthy donors. With 60 Vbeta and 13 Jbeta primers, the PCR was carried out. Produced via immunoSEQ multiplex PCR; TCRdb's table is partial and in-frame only. This table has under 150,000 clones, around 80% appearing once. Sequenced material: PBMCs. All receptors derive from a woman between 35 and 50 years old in good health and CMV-seronegative.

This clone showed up just once. An end of the junction differs from the germline gene, which may be a read error. The genes are TRBV12-5 and TRBJ2-5; 8 bases line up with TRBD2. Germline CDR1 and CDR2: LGHNT and FRNRAP. This CDR3 is 13 amino acids long. CDR3 coding DNA: TGTGCTAGTGGTCAGAGCGGGGGAGAGGCCCAGTACTTC. Its translation: CASGQSGGEAQYF.

CDR3 bases: TGTGCCAGCAGTTACGACAGGGGAAAGGATGAAGCTTTCTTT. Its translation: CASSYDRGKDEAFF. V is TRBV6-5 and J is TRBJ1-1, with 8 bases that match TRBD1. The trim removed 2 bases at V and 7 bases at J, leaving 6 bases unmatched. Per germline, CDR1 MNHEY and CDR2 SVGAGI. The length of the CDR3 is 14 residues.

V gene TRBV5-1 combines with J gene TRBJ2-3; 8 positions match TRBD2. V shed 6 bases and J 5 bases; nucleotides not matched to a gene: 11. This CDR3 contains 15 residues. Germline V gives CDR1 SGHRS, CDR2 YFSETQ. DNA for the CDR3: TGCGCCAGCACACTCGGGGGGGCCTTCAAAGATACGCAGTATTTT. Translated: CASTLGGAFKDTQYF.